Listed below are T cell receptor beta chains from one sample, sequenced in a study of graft-versus-host responses after intestinal transplantation. The antigens of these receptors remain unknown. The data were produced by immunoSEQ multiplex PCR, yet TCRdb's version contains in-frame clones alone and is incomplete. Of roughly 80,000 clones in the sample, about nine tenths were seen once. The material sequenced was unstimulated CD8+ T cells sorted from spleen or lymph node cells, taken before transplant. These receptors originate from a human donor who was the organ donor for an intestinal transplant. The CDR3 runs from the conserved cysteine through the conserved F or W. Fields, in order: J gene, CDR3 length, clone size, V gene, D gene, CDR3 protein, CDR3 DNA. The D gene is left open where the match is weak. Part of the rows lack a size; the others show once, few, many or a class for expanded clones.

j_call: TRBJ2-3; cdr3_length: 15; clone_size: once; v_call: TRBV2; d_call: .; cdr3_aa: CASSWDTGSTDTQYF; cdr3_nt: TGTGCCAGCAGCTGGGACACGGGAAGCACAGATACGCAGTATTTT
j_call: TRBJ1-3; cdr3_length: 15; clone_size: .; v_call: TRBV5-1; d_call: .; cdr3_aa: CASRTSDSSGNTIYF; cdr3_nt: TGCGCCAGCAGAACCTCTGACAGCTCTGGAAACACCATATATTTT
j_call: TRBJ1-4; cdr3_length: 14; clone_size: once; v_call: TRBV2; d_call: .; cdr3_aa: CASTPDGLGEKLFF; cdr3_nt: TGTGCCAGCACCCCCGATGGGTTGGGTGAAAAACTGTTTTTT
j_call: TRBJ2-7; cdr3_length: 18; clone_size: .; v_call: TRBV19; d_call: TRBD2; cdr3_aa: CASSIDWASGEDSYEQYF; cdr3_nt: TGTGCCAGTAGTATAGATTGGGCTAGCGGAGAGGATTCCTACGAGCAGTACTTC
j_call: TRBJ2-1; cdr3_length: 16; clone_size: few; v_call: TRBV5-6; d_call: TRBD2; cdr3_aa: CASSLATRLAGQEQFF; cdr3_nt: TGTGCCAGCAGCTTGGCCACGAGACTAGCGGGGCAAGAGCAGTTCTTC
j_call: TRBJ1-6; cdr3_length: 16; clone_size: .; v_call: TRBV5-1; d_call: .; cdr3_aa: CASSFLGPRRDSPLHF; cdr3_nt: TGCGCCAGCAGCTTCTTAGGGCCCCGTAGGGATTCACCCCTCCACTTT
j_call: TRBJ1-4; cdr3_length: 13; clone_size: few; v_call: TRBV11-2; d_call: .; cdr3_aa: CAIPGPYGEKLFF; cdr3_nt: TGTGCCATCCCGGGACCCTATGGGGAAAAACTGTTTTTT
j_call: TRBJ1-2; cdr3_length: 15; clone_size: .; v_call: TRBV28; d_call: .; cdr3_aa: CASSLQGDGYYGYTF; cdr3_nt: TGTGCCAGCAGTCTCCAAGGGGACGGCTACTATGGCTACACCTTC
j_call: TRBJ1-5; cdr3_length: 13; clone_size: few; v_call: TRBV6-4; d_call: .; cdr3_aa: CASSEGSNQPQHF; cdr3_nt: TGTGCCAGCAGTGAGGGTAGCAATCAGCCCCAGCATTTT
j_call: TRBJ1-1; cdr3_length: 13; clone_size: once; v_call: TRBV7-2; d_call: TRBD1; cdr3_aa: CASSPGQSTEAFF; cdr3_nt: TGTGCCAGCAGCCCGGGACAGAGCACTGAAGCTTTCTTT
j_call: TRBJ2-7; cdr3_length: 15; clone_size: .; v_call: TRBV7-8; d_call: TRBD1; cdr3_aa: CASILKGQGYYEQYF; cdr3_nt: TGTGCCAGCATCCTAAAGGGACAGGGGTACTACGAGCAGTACTTC
j_call: TRBJ1-6; cdr3_length: 12; clone_size: .; v_call: TRBV30; d_call: .; cdr3_aa: CAWSVLGSPLHF; cdr3_nt: TGTGCCTGGAGTGTACTAGGATCACCCCTCCACTTT
j_call: TRBJ2-3; cdr3_length: 13; clone_size: .; v_call: TRBV4-1; d_call: .; cdr3_aa: CASSQQSTDTQYF; cdr3_nt: TGCGCCAGCAGCCAACAGAGCACAGATACGCAGTATTTT
j_call: TRBJ2-1; cdr3_length: 14; clone_size: once; v_call: TRBV6-5; d_call: TRBD2; cdr3_aa: CASSGGGSYNEQFF; cdr3_nt: TGTGCCAGCAGTGGCGGGGGCTCCTACAATGAGCAGTTCTTC
j_call: TRBJ2-3; cdr3_length: 15; clone_size: .; v_call: TRBV10-1; d_call: TRBD1; cdr3_aa: CASSESGTGSDTQYF; cdr3_nt: TGCGCCAGCAGTGAGTCCGGGACAGGGTCAGATACGCAGTATTTT
j_call: TRBJ2-7; cdr3_length: 15; clone_size: .; v_call: TRBV5-4; d_call: .; cdr3_aa: CASSPLGAVPYEQYF; cdr3_nt: TGTGCCAGCAGCCCTCTCGGAGCCGTGCCCTACGAGCAGTACTTC
j_call: TRBJ2-3; cdr3_length: 13; clone_size: .; v_call: TRBV27; d_call: .; cdr3_aa: CASSFGPKGTQYF; cdr3_nt: TGTGCCAGCAGTTTCGGGCCGAAGGGCACGCAGTATTTT
j_call: TRBJ2-7; cdr3_length: 13; clone_size: .; v_call: TRBV5-3; d_call: .; cdr3_aa: CARSSLRHYEQYF; cdr3_nt: TGTGCCAGAAGCTCCCTCCGGCACTACGAGCAGTACTTC
j_call: TRBJ1-4; cdr3_length: 17; clone_size: once; v_call: TRBV21-1; d_call: .; cdr3_aa: CASSRRPGERGGEKLFF; cdr3_nt: TGTGCCAGCAGCAGGCGCCCAGGGGAAAGGGGAGGTGAAAAACTGTTTTTT
j_call: TRBJ2-2; cdr3_length: 14; clone_size: once; v_call: TRBV4-1; d_call: .; cdr3_aa: CASSQVPGTGELFF; cdr3_nt: TGCGCCAGCAGCCAAGTCCCGGGCACCGGGGAGCTGTTTTTT
j_call: TRBJ1-5; cdr3_length: 13; clone_size: .; v_call: TRBV19; d_call: .; cdr3_aa: CASSIDGGTAQHF; cdr3_nt: TGTGCCAGTAGTATAGACGGGGGAACAGCCCAGCATTTT
j_call: TRBJ2-5; cdr3_length: 15; clone_size: .; v_call: TRBV9; d_call: TRBD2; cdr3_aa: CASSSTSGGEETQYF; cdr3_nt: TGTGCCAGCAGCTCGACTAGCGGGGGGGAAGAGACCCAGTACTTC
j_call: TRBJ1-1; cdr3_length: 13; clone_size: .; v_call: TRBV28; d_call: .; cdr3_aa: CASSPSGQLEAFF; cdr3_nt: TGTGCCAGCAGCCCCTCGGGGCAGCTTGAAGCTTTCTTT
j_call: TRBJ2-2; cdr3_length: 14; clone_size: .; v_call: TRBV7-3; d_call: .; cdr3_aa: CASSLIGESGELFF; cdr3_nt: TGTGCCAGCAGCTTAATTGGGGAGTCCGGGGAGCTGTTTTTT
j_call: TRBJ1-2; cdr3_length: 13; clone_size: .; v_call: TRBV19; d_call: TRBD1; cdr3_aa: CASWDRSNYGYTF; cdr3_nt: TGTGCCAGCTGGGACAGATCTAACTATGGCTACACCTTC
j_call: TRBJ2-1; cdr3_length: 13; clone_size: .; v_call: TRBV5-6; d_call: .; cdr3_aa: CASSLVYGDEQFF; cdr3_nt: TGTGCCAGCAGCTTGGTATATGGTGATGAGCAGTTCTTC
j_call: TRBJ2-5; cdr3_length: 12; clone_size: once; v_call: TRBV19; d_call: TRBD2; cdr3_aa: CASSNGGETQYF; cdr3_nt: TGTGCCAGTAGTAACGGGGGGGAGACCCAGTACTTC
j_call: TRBJ1-5; cdr3_length: 13; clone_size: .; v_call: TRBV27; d_call: .; cdr3_aa: CASSLAYLQPQHF; cdr3_nt: TGTGCCAGCAGTTTGGCCTATCTTCAGCCCCAGCATTTT
j_call: TRBJ2-5; cdr3_length: 13; clone_size: .; v_call: TRBV6-6; d_call: .; cdr3_aa: CASSDKTWETQYF; cdr3_nt: TGTGCCAGCAGTGATAAGACTTGGGAGACCCAGTACTTC
j_call: TRBJ1-2; cdr3_length: 14; clone_size: .; v_call: TRBV5-6; d_call: .; cdr3_aa: CASSLGQAIYGYTF; cdr3_nt: TGTGCCAGCAGCTTGGGACAGGCGATCTATGGCTACACCTTC
j_call: TRBJ1-4; cdr3_length: 19; clone_size: .; v_call: TRBV7-8; d_call: .; cdr3_aa: CASSLAGALGGVPNEKLFF; cdr3_nt: TGTGCCAGCAGCTTAGCGGGAGCCCTAGGTGGGGTGCCAAACGAAAAACTGTTTTTT
j_call: TRBJ1-1; cdr3_length: 12; clone_size: .; v_call: TRBV28; d_call: .; cdr3_aa: CASSFVASEAFF; cdr3_nt: TGTGCCAGCAGTTTCGTGGCCTCAGAAGCTTTCTTT
j_call: TRBJ2-1; cdr3_length: 15; clone_size: once; v_call: TRBV5-1; d_call: .; cdr3_aa: CASNPVGLGLNEQFF; cdr3_nt: TGCGCCAGCAACCCTGTGGGGCTAGGATTAAATGAGCAGTTCTTC
j_call: TRBJ2-7; cdr3_length: 14; clone_size: .; v_call: TRBV28; d_call: .; cdr3_aa: CASSLLGGGYEQYF; cdr3_nt: TGTGCCAGCAGTTTACTGGGCGGAGGCTACGAGCAGTACTTC
j_call: TRBJ1-1; cdr3_length: 16; clone_size: .; v_call: TRBV6-5; d_call: .; cdr3_aa: CASSYSRTGENTEAFF; cdr3_nt: TGTGCCAGCAGTTACTCGAGAACGGGAGAGAACACTGAAGCTTTCTTT
j_call: TRBJ1-1; cdr3_length: 12; clone_size: .; v_call: TRBV4-1; d_call: TRBD1; cdr3_aa: CASSQPDREAFF; cdr3_nt: TGCGCCAGCAGCCAACCGGACAGGGAAGCTTTCTTT
j_call: TRBJ2-7; cdr3_length: 16; clone_size: .; v_call: TRBV27; d_call: .; cdr3_aa: CASSLSAWDGSYEQYF; cdr3_nt: TGTGCCAGCAGTTTATCCGCATGGGACGGCTCCTACGAGCAGTACTTC
j_call: TRBJ1-1; cdr3_length: 12; clone_size: .; v_call: TRBV7-2; d_call: .; cdr3_aa: CASSLTGTEAFF; cdr3_nt: TGTGCCAGCAGCTTAACGGGCACTGAAGCTTTCTTT
j_call: TRBJ1-2; cdr3_length: 15; clone_size: once; v_call: TRBV2; d_call: .; cdr3_aa: CASSELQAIYDGYTF; cdr3_nt: TGTGCCAGCAGTGAACTTCAGGCTATTTACGATGGCTACACCTTC
j_call: TRBJ1-1; cdr3_length: 14; clone_size: .; v_call: TRBV27; d_call: .; cdr3_aa: CASSLGGPSTEAFF; cdr3_nt: TGTGCCAGCAGTTTGGGGGGCCCCAGCACTGAAGCTTTCTTT
j_call: TRBJ2-6; cdr3_length: 16; clone_size: .; v_call: TRBV28; d_call: .; cdr3_aa: CASSPTLGSGANVLTF; cdr3_nt: TGTGCCAGCAGCCCTACTCTGGGATCCGGGGCCAACGTCCTGACTTTC
j_call: TRBJ1-2; cdr3_length: 17; clone_size: .; v_call: TRBV2; d_call: .; cdr3_aa: CASSESVGMGVFYGYTF; cdr3_nt: TGTGCCAGCAGTGAATCGGTCGGGATGGGAGTCTTCTATGGCTACACCTTC
j_call: TRBJ2-7; cdr3_length: 13; clone_size: .; v_call: TRBV28; d_call: .; cdr3_aa: CASSFGSSSEQYF; cdr3_nt: TGTGCCAGCAGTTTCGGCAGCTCCTCAGAGCAGTACTTC
j_call: TRBJ2-1; cdr3_length: 14; clone_size: once; v_call: TRBV10-2; d_call: TRBD1; cdr3_aa: CASRVQGTYNEQFF; cdr3_nt: TGCGCCAGCAGAGTACAGGGGACGTACAATGAGCAGTTCTTC
j_call: TRBJ2-7; cdr3_length: 13; clone_size: .; v_call: TRBV11-1; d_call: .; cdr3_aa: CASSQRLVYEQYF; cdr3_nt: TGTGCCAGCAGCCAACGACTAGTCTACGAGCAGTACTTC
j_call: TRBJ2-5; cdr3_length: 15; clone_size: .; v_call: TRBV14; d_call: TRBD2; cdr3_aa: CASSPRSGGVETQYF; cdr3_nt: TGTGCCAGCAGCCCTAGGAGCGGGGGGGTGGAGACCCAGTACTTC
j_call: TRBJ2-1; cdr3_length: 11; clone_size: .; v_call: TRBV7-2; d_call: .; cdr3_aa: CASREPDGQFF; cdr3_nt: TGTGCCAGCAGAGAACCGGACGGGCAGTTCTTC
j_call: TRBJ2-1; cdr3_length: 15; clone_size: .; v_call: TRBV15; d_call: TRBD2; cdr3_aa: CATSREAGVINEQFF; cdr3_nt: TGTGCCACCAGCAGAGAAGCGGGGGTGATCAATGAGCAGTTCTTC
j_call: TRBJ1-3; cdr3_length: 14; clone_size: .; v_call: TRBV30; d_call: .; cdr3_aa: CAWDEGGSGNTIYF; cdr3_nt: TGTGCCTGGGATGAAGGGGGCTCTGGAAACACCATATATTTT
j_call: TRBJ1-1; cdr3_length: 17; clone_size: .; v_call: TRBV4-1; d_call: .; cdr3_aa: CASGPVGTVVMNTEAFF; cdr3_nt: TGCGCCAGCGGACCGGTGGGTACAGTGGTAATGAACACTGAAGCTTTCTTT
j_call: TRBJ2-6; cdr3_length: 18; clone_size: .; v_call: TRBV10-1; d_call: .; cdr3_aa: CASSWLARSQSRANVLTF; cdr3_nt: TGCGCCAGCAGTTGGCTTGCAAGATCGCAAAGTCGGGCCAACGTCCTGACTTTC
j_call: TRBJ1-1; cdr3_length: 16; clone_size: .; v_call: TRBV12-5; d_call: .; cdr3_aa: CASGLVLGREDTEAFF; cdr3_nt: TGTGCTAGTGGTTTGGTACTTGGAAGGGAAGACACTGAAGCTTTCTTT
j_call: TRBJ2-2; cdr3_length: 15; clone_size: .; v_call: TRBV19; d_call: TRBD1; cdr3_aa: CASSITQGASGELFF; cdr3_nt: TGTGCCAGTAGTATAACGCAGGGGGCGTCCGGGGAGCTGTTTTTT